These 18 T cell receptor beta chains came from one sample sequenced in a study of CD8 T cells in Susac syndrome. When the RNA was reverse transcribed, random hexamers were used with an input of about 0.5 to 1 ug. In TCRdb, the immunoSEQ multiplex PCR reads were re-called with MiXCR into one record per CDR3 protein. The sample shows some 110,000 distinct CDR3 sequences, roughly 93% of them seen only once. Source material: CD8+ T cells from PBMCs. These receptors were taken from a human donor with multiple sclerosis.

This chain joins TRBV7-3 and TRBJ2-3, with 8 bases that match TRBD2. Germline V gene lookup returns CDR1 SGHTA and CDR2 FQGTGA. The CDR3 is 17 amino acids. V lost 4 bases, J lost 1 base, and 10 bases stayed unmatched. DNA of the CDR3: TGTGCCAGCAGCTCACACGCGGGGGGACCGGGCACAGATACGCAGTATTTT. Protein product: CASSSHAGGPGTDTQYF. Combining the CDR3 with reference TRBV7-3 and TRBJ2-3 gives the whole variable domain GAGVSQTPSNKVTEKGKYVELRCDPISGHTALYWYRQSLGQGPEFLIYFQGTGAADDSGLPNDRFFAVRPEGSVSTLKIQRTERGDSAVYLCASSSHAGGPGTDTQYFGPGTRLTVL.

The count of this clonotype is one. The V and J genes are TRBV9 and TRBJ2-1; D is possibly TRBD1 (5 bases). The length of the CDR3 is 16 residues. Germline CDR1 is SGDLS and CDR2 is YYNGEE. V shed 0 bases and J shed 0 bases, with 10 bases lying between them. The CDR3 DNA sequence: TGTGCCAGCAGCGTAGGGCAGGGTGGCTCCTACAATGAGCAGTTCTTC. Amino acid sequence: CASSVGQGGSYNEQFF.

The chain employs TRBV30 and TRBJ2-4; D is uncertain. V lost 0 bases and J lost 0, with 12 bases in between. CDR3 size: 16 residues. From germline, CDR1 is GTSNPN and CDR2 SVGIG (reference sequence). The CDR3 protein is CAWSVGSLLAKNIQYF. CDR3 in DNA: TGTGCCTGGAGTGTTGGCTCCCTGCTAGCCAAAAACATTCAGTACTTC. Supplemented by reference TRBV30 and TRBJ2-4, the full variable domain reads SQTIHQWPATLVQPVGSPLSLECTVEGTSNPNLYWYRQAAGRGLQLLFYSVGIGQISSEVPQNLSASRPQDRQFILSSKKLLLSDSGFYLCAWSVGSLLAKNIQYFGAGTRLSVL.

The J gene is TRBJ2-5, the V gene TRBV7-2; 7 nucleotides align to TRBD2. The V and J ends lost 5 bases and 4 bases, in that order; junction bases with no gene match: 10. Germline CDR1 reads SGHTA; CDR2 reads FQGNSA. This CDR3 has 15 amino acids. The CDR3: CASSPTLWEGETQYF. The CDR3 DNA is TGTGCCAGCAGCCCAACCCTTTGGGAGGGAGAGACCCAGTACTTC.

The V call is TRBV7-9, the J call TRBJ2-7, with TRBD1 identical over 8 bases. With V trimmed by 1 base and J by 8 bases, 19 bases remained unmatched. The CDR3 length is 18 residues. Per germline, CDR1 SEHNR and CDR2 FQNEAQ (reference sequence). The chain's CDR3 is CASSLGDRPGPHRGKQYV. The CDR3 bases are TGTGCCAGCAGCTTAGGGGACCGACCCGGCCCACACAGGGGGAAGCAGTACGTC.

V and J are TRBV12-3 or TRBV12-4 and TRBJ2-1; D not certain. V lost 5 bases and J 2 bases, leaving 4 bases between the germline ends. The CDR3 extends over 12 amino acids. The CDR3, as DNA: TGTGCCAGCAGTCCAACCTACAATGAGCAGTTCTTC. This sequence encodes CASSPTYNEQFF.

V usage is TRBV27 and J usage is TRBJ1-5; TRBD1 is a possible D gene (6 bases). This CDR3 is built from 14 residues. Trimming left V 2 bases short and J 2 bases short, with 7 bases between. The germline CDR1 and CDR2 sequences are MNHEY and SMNVEV (reference sequence). The DNA of the CDR3 is TGTGCCAGCAGTTTAAAGGGGGGCAATCAGCCCCAGCATTTT. This gives the protein CASSLKGGNQPQHF.

The chain has TRBV5-1 and TRBJ2-7; 10 bases align to TRBD2. CDR1 SGHRS and CDR2 YFSETQ come from the germline V gene. V was clipped by 7 bases and J by 2 bases; unmatched bases: 15. The CDR3 is made up of 17 amino acids. CDR3 sequence: CASARGPSGSPPYEQYV. The CDR3 DNA follows: TGCGCCAGCGCTCGCGGGCCTAGCGGGAGTCCCCCCTACGAGCAGTACGTC.

The chain couples TRBV28 to TRBJ2-2, with D maybe TRBD1 (6 bases). The germline gives CDR1 MDHEN, CDR2 SYDVKM. The CDR3 covers 15 residues. Trimming stripped 3 bases from V and 3 bases from J, with 11 bases between. The CDR3 DNA follows: TGTGCCAGCAGTTTTACAGGGTGGGACACCGGGGAGCTGTTTTTT. This gives the protein CASSFTGWDTGELFF.

The V call is TRBV7-8, the J call TRBJ2-1; TRBD1 aligns across 7 bases. J lost 9 bases, V lost 5 bases, and 13 bases had no gene match. There are 15 residues in the CDR3. The germline V gene has CDR1 SGHVS and CDR2 FQNEAQ. Here the CDR3 DNA reads TGTGCCAGCAGCACCTGGACAGGTCCCCATGGTGAGCAGTTCTTC. Protein sequence: CASSTWTGPHGEQFF.

The rearrangement uses TRBV9 and TRBJ2-2; D remains ambiguous. The CDR3 runs 14 residues. Trimming pared 0 bases from V and 7 bases from J, leaving 10 bases between. Per the germline V gene, CDR1 is SGDLS and CDR2 is YYNGEE. For the CDR3, the DNA is TGTGCCAGCAGCGTAGGAACCCCGATCGGGGAGCTGTTTTTT. This encodes CASSVGTPIGELFF.

In its sample, this clonotype was seen a few times. J is TRBJ1-5 and V is TRBV27; D not certain. CDR3 length equals 14 residues. The germline V gene has CDR1 MNHEY and CDR2 SMNVEV (reference sequence). V lost 0 bases and J 4 bases, leaving 7 bases between the germline ends. CDR3 DNA sequence: TGTGCCAGCAGTTTATCAGGGTATAATCAGCCCCAGCATTTT. Its translation: CASSLSGYNQPQHF.

V usage is TRBV24-1 and J usage is TRBJ2-3; 8 bases align to TRBD1. V shed 5 bases and J 11 bases; nucleotides not matched to a gene: 2. This CDR3 has 11 amino acids. In germline, CDR1 is KGHDR, CDR2 SFDVKD. For the CDR3, the DNA is TGTGCCACCAGTGCAGGGGGCATGCAGTATTTT. This translates into CATSAGGMQYF.

The V call is TRBV9, the J call TRBJ2-1, with unresolved D. Per the germline V gene, CDR1 is SGDLS and CDR2 is YYNGEE. This CDR3 has 13 amino acids. V dropped 4 bases and J dropped 7 bases, with 12 bases sitting between them. CDR3 sequence reads: CASSPGVTNEQFF. DNA for the CDR3: TGTGCCAGCAGCCCCGGAGTTACGAATGAGCAGTTCTTC.

This clonotype was counted only a few times. The rearrangement uses TRBV5-6 and TRBJ1-1, with a possible D match to TRBD1 (5 bases). This CDR3 region has 13 residues. Trimming pared 4 bases from V and 1 base from J, leaving 8 bases between. Per the germline V gene, CDR1 is SGHDT and CDR2 is YYEEEE. The CDR3 is CASSRQGNTEAFF. The CDR3 nucleotides are TGTGCCAGCAGCCGTCAGGGGAACACTGAAGCTTTCTTT.

The gene calls are TRBV9 and TRBJ2-2, with unresolved D. The germline V gene has CDR1 SGDLS and CDR2 YYNGEE. V shed 7 bases and J shed 1 base, with 5 bases lying between them. This CDR3 comprises 12 residues. This CDR3 reads CASGMNTGELFF. CDR3 nucleotide sequence: TGTGCCAGCGGGATGAACACCGGGGAGCTGTTTTTT. Full variable domain (outside the CDR3, taken from reference TRBV9 and TRBJ2-2): DSGVTQTPKHLITATGQRVTLRCSPRSGDLSVYWYQQSLDQGLQFLIQYYNGEERAKGNILERFSAQQFPDLHSELNLSSLELGDSALYFCASGMNTGELFFGEGSRLTVL.

Written as DNA, the CDR3 is TGTGCCAGCAGTCTTCGTGCTAGCTCCTCCTACGAGCAGTACTTC. Translating gives CASSLRASSSYEQYF. V and J are TRBV28 and TRBJ2-7; possible D gene TRBD2, 5 bases. This CDR3 comprises 15 residues. Germline CDR1 and CDR2: MDHEN and SYDVKM. V lost 5 bases to trimming and J lost 0 bases, with 14 bases between them.

The gene calls are TRBV7-3 and TRBJ2-1; no clear D gene. This CDR3 has 13 amino acids. Trimming shortened V by 4 bases and J by 2 bases, and 6 bases separated the two germline ends. Germline V CDR1 and CDR2: SGHTA, FQGTGA. The CDR3 region has the DNA TGTGCCAGCAGCTCCGGCGCCTACAATGAGCAGTTCTTC. Protein product: CASSSGAYNEQFF.